This TCR beta chain was sequenced during a study of blood T cell repertoires in COVID-19. On the study more broadly: Researchers got acute and convalescent COVID-19 samples from the United States, Italy and Spain.

As originally analysed: Reference gene primer amplification gave nucleated cell count estimates. The repertoire was sequenced with immunoSEQ multiplex PCR; TCRdb's copy has only in-frame clones and lacks some. The V and J calls and clone size are taken from that table; D and trimming were inferred from the DNA. Counted here are some 400,000 clones, approximately 90% occurring once; the ten biggest clones make up around 1.1%. Cohorts were determined from participant-reported clinical history. Recovery meant two consecutive negative NP/OP PCR tests, professional clearance, or resolved symptoms. This clone was observed a few times. The sample comprised PBMCs or T cells enriched from blood (not recorded which). This TCR came from a man aged 25-45 years who had recovered from COVID-19.

In DNA form, the CDR3 reads TGCGCCAGCAGTGATGGTACAGGTTACACAGATACGCAGTATTTT. Translation: CASSDGTGYTDTQYF. The rearrangement joins TRBV10-1 to TRBJ2-3, with D possibly TRBD1 on 5 matching bases. This CDR3 is built from 15 residues. V was pared by 3 bases and J by 2 bases, with 12 bases between. The germline gives CDR1 WNHNN, CDR2 SYGVQD (reference sequence).